This is a list of T cell receptor beta chains from one sample in a study of cytomegalovirus exposure and HLA in healthy donors. Sequencing was performed with immunoSEQ multiplex PCR; in TCRdb, only in-frame clones are kept and a portion is missing. In the table there are around 160,000 clones, 60% to 85% of which are singletons. Material for sequencing was PBMCs. The receptors were sampled from a man between 40 and 49 years old in good health and CMV-seropositive. Both conserved end residues are part of each CDR3. The D gene is left open where the match is weak. Expanded clones are given a class, and other clones once, few, many or no size at all.

TRBD1,TRBV7-8,TRBJ2-3,few,TGTGCCAGCAGCCCAGGGGGATTCACAGATACGCAGTATTTT,CASSPGGFTDTQYF
TRBD1,TRBV7-3,TRBJ2-2,.,TGTGCCAGCAGCTCACAGGGGGTTAACGGGGAGCTGTTTTTT,CASSSQGVNGELFF
.,TRBV9,TRBJ1-3,.,TGTGCCAGCAGCCCCCCGGGGACTGGAAACACCATATATTTT,CASSPPGTGNTIYF
TRBD1,TRBV6-6,TRBJ1-6,.,TGTGCCAGCAGAATGGACAGGGGAGGGTCACCCCTCCACTTT,CASRMDRGGSPLHF
.,TRBV7-2,TRBJ2-7,.,TGTGCCAGCAGCTTAGCCGCGGAATACGAGCAGTACTTC,CASSLAAEYEQYF
.,TRBV6-1,TRBJ2-7,.,TGTGCCAGCAGTGATGGAGGGACTTCCTGGACCTACGAGCAGTACTTC,CASSDGGTSWTYEQYF
.,TRBV29-1,TRBJ1-1,.,TGCAGCGTTGAGGTGACAGGTACGAGGCTCGCTGAAGCTTTCTTT,CSVEVTGTRLAEAFF
TRBD2,TRBV9,TRBJ2-2,.,TGTGCCAGCAGCGCCCGAGCTAGCGGGAGCGCCGGGGAGCTGTTTTTT,CASSARASGSAGELFF
TRBD2,TRBV7-2,TRBJ2-1,.,TGTGCCAGCAGCCTCGGGACTACCCCGGGAGCGGTCCATGAGCAGTTCTTC,CASSLGTTPGAVHEQFF
TRBD1,TRBV5-8,TRBJ1-2,.,TGTGCCAGCTGCTCCCGGACAGGCCCAGCTAACTATGGCTACACCTTC,CASCSRTGPANYGYTF
.,TRBV6-5,TRBJ1-2,.,TGTGCCAGCAGTATGGGGGGTGCTAACTATGGCTACACCTTC,CASSMGGANYGYTF